This passage covers 2 T cell receptor beta chains from one sample sequenced in a study of T cells after yellow fever vaccination. TCRdb analysed the 5' RACE reads with MiXCR anew, one entry per CDR3 protein. This table has more than 350,000 distinct CDR3 sequences, approximately 10% appearing once. The sample here was PBMCs, taken on the day of the first yellow fever vaccination. These receptors all come from a man aged 18 to 30 who received the YFV17D yellow fever vaccine.

This clonotype was seen repeatedly, ten times or more. The chain uses TRBV29-1 and TRBJ2-2; 7 bases agree with TRBD1. Trimming cost V 8 bases and J 2 bases; bases outside gene matches: 8. Per germline, CDR1 SQVTM and CDR2 ANQGSEA. The CDR3 runs to 14 residues. The CDR3 DNA is TGCAGCTTAAGACAGGGTGATAACACCGGGGAGCTGTTTTTT. Translating gives CSLRQGDNTGELFF.

This clonotype showed up just a few times. V gene TRBV9 combines with J gene TRBJ2-5; D gene uncertain. The CDR3 runs 13 residues. The ends were cut back, 2 bases at V and 5 bases at J, with 10 bases in the middle. The V gene's germline CDR1 is SGDLS and CDR2 YYNGEE. CDR3 DNA sequence: TGTGCCAGCAGCGTGACCTCTCGGGAGACCCAGTACTTC. It yields the protein CASSVTSRETQYF.